A single sample gave rise to the 17 T cell receptor beta chains below, sequenced in a study of cytomegalovirus exposure and HLA in healthy donors (dated by TCRdb to 2016 to 2017). Library construction relied on the immunoSEQ multiplex PCR assay. For the multiplex PCR, a mixture combining 60 forward primers for TCR Vbeta segments and 13 reverse primers for TCR Jbeta segments was used. Sourced from immuneACCESS, this table was stored by TCRdb with only in-frame sequences that have V and J called. A share of the clones is absent; for the studies checked, an unresolved V gene accounts for under half, and the remainder has no known explanation. The sample table holds about 140,000 clones, of which 70% to 90% were seen once. More than 0.5% of the sample belongs to the ten largest clones. The sample comprised PBMCs. The receptors come from a woman in her 40s in good health and CMV-seronegative.

The chain recombines TRBV11-2 with TRBJ1-1; 10 bases match TRBD1. Losses at the gene ends were 4 bases for V and 0 bases for J; bases not matched to a gene: 14. The CDR3 extends over 19 amino acids. CDR1 and CDR2 (germline): SGHAT, FQNNGV. CDR3 nucleotides: TGTGCCAGCAGCTCCTCTCCCCGGGACAGGGGTAAACTGAACACTGAAGCTTTCTTT. It yields the protein CASSSSPRDRGKLNTEAFF.

The V gene is TRBV29-1, the J gene TRBJ1-4, with TRBD1 identical over 7 bases. Germline V lookup: CDR1 SQVTM, CDR2 ANQGSEA. The ends lost 7 bases at V and 6 bases at J; junction bases unmatched: 5. This CDR3 contains 12 residues. The CDR3 sequence: CSARDSYEKLFF. The DNA of the CDR3 is TGCAGCGCCCGGGACAGCTATGAAAAACTGTTTTTT.

This clone occurred once. V gene TRBV28 combines with J gene TRBJ1-2, with D hard to call. The length of the CDR3 is 14 residues. Germline V lookup: CDR1 MDHEN, CDR2 SYDVKM. Trimming pared 3 bases from V and 2 bases from J, leaving 10 bases between. CDR3 loop: CASSFSGYNYGYTF. Here the CDR3 DNA reads TGTGCCAGCAGTTTTTCGGGGTACAACTATGGCTACACCTTC.

The CDR3 here is CASSRITSVSYEQYF. The CDR3 DNA sequence: TGCGCCAGCAGCCGGATTACTAGCGTTTCCTACGAGCAGTACTTC. This chain uses TRBV4-1 with TRBJ2-7; 7 nucleotides align to TRBD2. The V segment lost 4 bases and the J segment 1 base; nucleotides outside the gene matches: 7. Germline V gene sequence: CDR1 MGHRA, CDR2 YSYEKL. The CDR3 covers 15 residues.

V is TRBV6-5 and J is TRBJ2-7; TRBD1 agrees at 10 bases. The CDR3 runs 13 residues. V shed 6 bases, J shed 2 bases, and the junction held 1 base outside the gene matches. Germline CDR1 MNHEY, CDR2 SVGAGI. CDR3 nucleotide sequence: TGTGCCAGCAGAGACAGGGGGCCCTACGAGCAGTACTTC. This sequence encodes CASRDRGPYEQYF.

The chain recombines TRBV21-1 with TRBJ2-7; TRBD2 reflects the table's D call only, with no check against the DNA. TRBV21-1 is flagged as a pseudogene. The CDR3 totals 18 residues. The CDR3 bases are TGTGCCAGCACCCCACCCGACGGCCAGCGGGCGAGCTCCTACGAGCAGTACTTC. Translating it yields CASTPPDGQRASSYEQYF.

The V call is TRBV6-1, the J call TRBJ1-5; 9 bases match TRBD1. The CDR3 totals 14 residues. J gave up 9 bases and V 4 bases, and 7 bases lay outside the gene matches. CDR1 MNHNS and CDR2 SASEGT come from the germline V gene. The CDR3 loop reads CASSVRDREPPQHF. The CDR3 bases are TGTGCCAGCAGTGTCCGGGACAGGGAGCCGCCCCAGCATTTT.

The chain recombines TRBV4-1 with TRBJ2-1, with TRBD1 matching 8 bases. CDR1 MGHRA and CDR2 YSYEKL come from the germline V gene. V shed 0 bases and J 2 bases; nucleotides not matched to a gene: 9. The CDR3 is 18 residues long. CDR3 sequence reads: CASSQEGIGQGAYNEQFF. CDR3 sequence (DNA): TGCGCCAGCAGCCAAGAAGGAATAGGACAGGGAGCCTACAATGAGCAGTTCTTC.

The chain links TRBV7-8 to TRBJ2-7; 13 bases map to TRBD2. After removal of 6 bases from V and 7 bases from J, the junction contained 12 bases not matched to a gene. This CDR3 comprises 16 residues. Germline V CDR1 and CDR2: SGHVS, FQNEAQ. As DNA, the CDR3 is TGTGCCAGCAGAGCGGGACTAGCGGGACTACAGGGGGAGCAGTACTTC. It yields the protein CASRAGLAGLQGEQYF.

J is TRBJ1-1 and V is TRBV9; D gene ambiguous. V shed 0 bases and J shed 1 base, with 10 bases lying between them. The CDR3 is 15 amino acids. CDR1 is SGDLS and CDR2 is YYNGEE in the germline V gene. This CDR3 is CASSVDPAGNTEAFF. As DNA, the CDR3 is TGTGCCAGCAGCGTAGACCCCGCCGGGAACACTGAAGCTTTCTTT. The full variable domain, with the rest looked up from reference TRBV9 and TRBJ1-1, is DSGVTQTPKHLITATGQRVTLRCSPRSGDLSVYWYQQSLDQGLQFLIQYYNGEERAKGNILERFSAQQFPDLHSELNLSSLELGDSALYFCASSVDPAGNTEAFFGQGTRLTVV.

The rearrangement joins TRBV6-1 to TRBJ2-7, with 8 bases matching TRBD1. Germline lookup yields CDR1 MNHNS and CDR2 SASEGT. Unmatched junction bases numbered 5, after V lost 3 bases and J lost 4 bases. CDR3 length: 14 amino acids. This CDR3 reads CASSDLQGGYEQYF. The CDR3 nucleotides read TGTGCCAGCAGTGATCTACAGGGGGGATACGAGCAGTACTTC.

The V and J genes are TRBV11-3 and TRBJ2-1; D is unresolved. The V gene's germline CDR1 is SGHNT and CDR2 YENEEA. CDR3 length equals 13 residues. V lost 0 bases and J lost 6, with 6 bases in between. The CDR3 region is CASSLDLGNEQFF. DNA for the CDR3: TGTGCCAGCAGCTTAGATCTAGGCAATGAGCAGTTCTTC. Combining the CDR3 with reference TRBV11-3 and TRBJ2-1 gives the whole variable domain EAGVVQSPRYKIIEKKQPVAFWCNPISGHNTLYWYLQNLGQGPELLIRYENEEAVDDSQLPKDRFSAERLKGVDSTLKIQPAELGDSAVYLCASSLDLGNEQFFGPGTRLTVL.

The CDR3 loop is CASSLEKGGTEEAFF. As DNA, the CDR3 is TGTGCCAGCAGCTTGGAGAAGGGTGGGACAGAGGAAGCTTTCTTT. The V call is TRBV5-6, the J call TRBJ1-1; 7 bases line up with TRBD1. Germline CDR1 reads SGHDT; CDR2 reads YYEEEE. The CDR3 is 15 amino acids. The junction had 10 bases not matched to a gene; V was cut back by 0 bases and J by 8 bases.

This clone was counted only a few times. The rearrangement links TRBV28 to TRBJ2-7; TRBD2 matches 9 bases. CDR1 and CDR2 (germline): MDHEN, SYDVKM. The CDR3 loop spans 15 amino acids. V dropped 3 bases and J dropped 4; count of bases not matched to a gene: 7. For the CDR3, the DNA is TGTGCCAGCAGTTTTCTTATTAGCGGGAGTTACGAGCAGTACTTC. Residues: CASSFLISGSYEQYF.

In this sample, this clone turned up once. The rearrangement links TRBV30 to TRBJ1-2; no reliable D call. Trimming removed 2 bases from V and 4 bases from J, with 14 bases in between. Germline CDR1 reads GTSNPN; CDR2 reads SVGIG (reference sequence). The CDR3 loop spans 14 amino acids. DNA for the CDR3: TGTGCCTGGAGTACTACGAAGAATTTCTATGGCTACACCTTC. The encoded protein is CAWSTTKNFYGYTF.

This clone showed up just a few times. V and J are TRBV7-9 and TRBJ1-2, with D unclear. The germline V gene encodes CDR1 SEHNR and CDR2 FQNEAQ (reference sequence). CDR3 length equals 12 residues. V was pared by 8 bases and J by 0 bases, with 7 bases between. CDR3 nucleotides: TGTGCCAGCCGGGAGGCTAACTATGGCTACACCTTC. The encoded protein is CASREANYGYTF. The whole variable domain, remainder taken from reference TRBV7-9 and TRBJ1-2, is DTGVSQNPRHKITKRGQNVTFRCDPISEHNRLYWYRQTLGQGPEFLTYFQNEAQLEKSRLLSDRFSAERPKGSFSTLEIQRTEQGDSAMYLCASREANYGYTFGSGTRLTVV.

The chain combines TRBV4-2 with TRBJ1-1; 9 bases agree with TRBD1. The CDR3 contains 14 residues. Germline V lookup: CDR1 LGHNA, CDR2 YNFKEQ. Germline trimming cut 4 bases from V and 3 bases from J; bases unmatched to any gene: 3. CDR3 coding DNA: TGTGCCAGCAGCCTACGACAGGGGGACACTGAAGCTTTCTTT. Its translation is CASSLRQGDTEAFF.